These 15 T cell receptor beta chains share one sample of origin, sequenced in a study of tumor-infiltrating lymphocytes in localized non-small cell lung cancer. Some clones are missing from TCRdb's copy, which holds only in-frame ones; the method was immunoSEQ multiplex PCR. The sample shows about 3,000 clones, around 40% of them seen only once. Sequencing was done on a sample of uninvolved lung tissue not adjacent to the tumor. These receptors originate from a human donor with non-small cell lung cancer.

As DNA, the CDR3 is TGTGCCAGCAGCCGAAACTTGGCACCAGCATCAGATACGCAGTATTTT. Translation: CASSRNLAPASDTQYF. The rearrangement joins TRBV11-2 to TRBJ2-3; D gene uncertain. The V end was cut by 5 bases, the J end by 4 bases, with 19 bases between. The CDR3 sequence is 16 residues long. Germline V gene data show CDR1 as SGHAT and CDR2 as FQNNGV.

This clone qualifies as large (0.1 to 1%). The chain joins TRBV6-1 to TRBJ2-7; 7 nucleotides match TRBD2. With 4 bases clipped from V and 6 bases from J, the junction kept 12 bases outside the gene matches. The CDR3 sequence is 15 residues long. The germline V gene encodes CDR1 MNHNS and CDR2 SASEGT. CDR3 DNA sequence: TGTGCCAGCAGTGCATTACTAGCGCGGCCGCCCGAGCAGTACTTC. Translated: CASSALLARPPEQYF.

This rearrangement joins TRBV9 to TRBJ2-1; D might be TRBD1 (6 bases). Germline V lookup: CDR1 SGDLS, CDR2 YYNGEE. Deletions cut 0 bases from V and 9 bases from J, with 10 bases between. There are 13 residues in the CDR3. Here the CDR3 DNA reads TGTGCCAGCAGCGTAGATGGGGGCGGTGAGCAGTTCTTC. Protein product: CASSVDGGGEQFF. The full variable domain, with the rest looked up from reference TRBV9 and TRBJ2-1, is DSGVTQTPKHLITATGQRVTLRCSPRSGDLSVYWYQQSLDQGLQFLIQYYNGEERAKGNILERFSAQQFPDLHSELNLSSLELGDSALYFCASSVDGGGEQFFGPGTRLTVL.

The table lists this clone with a few counts. The J gene is TRBJ1-1, the V gene TRBV27; D gene ambiguous. The length of the CDR3 is 13 residues. Germline CDR1 and CDR2: MNHEY and SMNVEV (reference sequence). Trimming pared 5 bases from V and 1 base from J, leaving 8 bases between. CDR3: CASSVHPNTEAFF. CDR3 nucleotides: TGTGCCAGCAGTGTACACCCGAACACTGAAGCTTTCTTT.

This clone was counted only a few times. This chain connects TRBV15 to TRBJ2-7; TRBD2 matches at 12 bases. The length of the CDR3 is 17 residues. J was trimmed by 6 bases and V by 3 bases; bases with no gene match: 12. The germline V gene encodes CDR1 LNHNV and CDR2 YYDKDF (reference sequence). The CDR3 DNA is TGTGCCACCAGCAGCCCACAGACTAGCGGGAGCGCTTTCGAGCAGTACTTC. This encodes CATSSPQTSGSAFEQYF.

This clone was seen a single time. The chain carries TRBV5-1 and TRBJ2-5; D unclear. The CDR3 totals 13 residues. Germline assignment: CDR1 SGHRS and CDR2 YFSETQ. V was trimmed by 5 bases and J by 2 bases, leaving 10 bases between them. CDR3: CASSQQTQETQYF. Here the CDR3 DNA reads TGCGCCAGCAGTCAGCAGACACAAGAGACCCAGTACTTC. Full variable domain (remainder filled in from reference TRBV5-1 and TRBJ2-5): KAGVTQTPRYLIKTRGQQVTLSCSPISGHRSVSWYQQTPGQGLQFLFEYFSETQRNKGNFPGRFSGRQFSNSRSEMNVSTLELGDSALYLCASSQQTQETQYFGPGTRLLVL.

The gene calls are TRBV13 and TRBJ1-2; 8 nucleotides agree with TRBD1. The CDR3 consists of 12 residues. Germline values: CDR1 PRHDT, CDR2 FYEKMQ (reference sequence). The V segment lost 3 bases and the J segment 10 bases; nucleotides outside the gene matches: 4. CDR3 sequence: CASSLGQEVYTF. Written as DNA, the CDR3 is TGTGCCAGCAGCTTGGGACAGGAGGTCTACACCTTC.

The genes are TRBV9 and TRBJ2-5; 11 bases match TRBD2. The CDR3 covers 16 residues. Germline V gene lookup returns CDR1 SGDLS and CDR2 YYNGEE. Trimming removed 3 bases from V and 2 bases from J; junction bases left unmatched: 6. The CDR3 DNA reads TGTGCCAGCAGCGGGGGACTAGCGGCTACTCAAGAGACCCAGTACTTC. This translates into CASSGGLAATQETQYF.

The chain recombines TRBV29-1 with TRBJ2-3, with TRBD2 matching 11 bases. V was clipped by 6 bases and J by 2 bases; unmatched bases: 7. Germline loops: CDR1 SQVTM, CDR2 ANQGSEA. This CDR3 is built from 15 residues. As DNA, the CDR3 is TGCAGCGTAGCTGGGACTAGCGGTTACACAGATACGCAGTATTTT. It is translated as CSVAGTSGYTDTQYF.

The rearrangement uses TRBV30 and TRBJ1-4, with 7 bases that match TRBD1. The CDR3 spans 15 residues. The junction had 10 bases not matched to a gene; V was cut back by 5 bases and J by 4 bases. Germline V gene lookup returns CDR1 GTSNPN and CDR2 SVGIG (reference sequence). The CDR3, as DNA: TGTGCCTGGTTGCGCAGGGGGGAAGTTAATGAAAAACTGTTTTTT. Translation gives CAWLRRGEVNEKLFF.

Sample share makes this clone hyperexpanded. The rearrangement uses TRBV27 and TRBJ1-2; the match to TRBD1 covers 7 bases. This CDR3 is built from 13 residues. J lost 7 bases, V lost 3 bases, and 5 bases had no gene match. In germline, CDR1 is MNHEY, CDR2 SMNVEV (reference sequence). The CDR3 sequence is CASSFGQERGYTF. The DNA of the CDR3 is TGTGCCAGCAGTTTCGGACAGGAGCGTGGCTACACCTTC.

This clone rates as medium-sized. The V and J genes are TRBV9 and TRBJ2-3; a weak D match, TRBD1 (6 bases). The germline gives CDR1 SGDLS, CDR2 YYNGEE. This CDR3 spans 14 amino acids. With 1 base removed from V and 4 bases from J, the gap between germline ends came to 10 bases. The CDR3 is CASSVRQVPDTQYF. The CDR3 DNA reads as TGTGCCAGCAGCGTAAGACAGGTGCCAGATACGCAGTATTTT.

The chain carries TRBV11-2 and TRBJ2-3, with 10 nucleotides matching TRBD1. CDR3 length equals 15 residues. V lost 6 bases and J lost 5; bases outside the gene matches: 8. Germline CDR1 SGHAT, CDR2 FQNNGV. The CDR3 DNA reads as TGTGCCAGCAGACCCGACAGGGGGCTTGAAGATACGCAGTATTTT. This sequence encodes CASRPDRGLEDTQYF.

The rearrangement links TRBV5-4 to TRBJ2-7; D is unclear. Germline V lookup: CDR1 SGHNT, CDR2 YYREEE (reference sequence). V lost 4 bases and J 0 bases, leaving 11 bases between the germline ends. The CDR3 contains 14 residues. The CDR3 DNA reads as TGTGCCAGCAGCCTGAGTCTAGGCTCCTACGAGCAGTACTTC. This gives the protein CASSLSLGSYEQYF.

The genes are TRBV29-1 and TRBJ1-2; D unclear. Germline-derived CDR1 and CDR2 are SQVTM and ANQGSEA. CDR3 length: 11 amino acids. Trimming left V 6 bases short and J 3 bases short, with 8 bases between. CDR3 sequence: CSVGDYYGYTF. The CDR3 DNA follows: TGCAGCGTGGGCGACTACTATGGCTACACCTTC. Full variable domain (missing parts from reference TRBV29-1 and TRBJ1-2): SAVISQKPSRDICQRGTSLTIQCQVDSQVTMMFWYRQQPGQSLTLIATANQGSEATYESGFVIDKFPISRPNLTFSTLTVSNMSPEDSSIYLCSVGDYYGYTFGSGTRLTVV.